The T cell receptor beta chain under discussion was sequenced for a study of blood T cell repertoires in COVID-19. Study-wide background: The United States, Italy and Spain supplied acute and convalescent COVID-19 samples. The analysed material was cDNA or gDNA that came from T cells, B-cell-depleted T cells, or PBMCs.

In the authors' workflow: The assay estimated nucleated cells by amplifying reference gene primers. The repertoire was sequenced with immunoSEQ multiplex PCR; TCRdb's copy has only in-frame clones and lacks some. That table gives V, J and clone size, and the DNA gave D and trimming. The profile shows 90,000 to 110,000 clones, roughly 85% of them singletons. The CDR3 is 18 amino acids. Trimming left V 2 bases short and J 4 bases short, with 20 bases between. Germline loops: CDR1 SGHTA, CDR2 FQGNSA. This chain uses TRBV7-2 with TRBJ1-4; D possibly corresponds to TRBD1 (6 bases). The sequenced sample consisted of peripheral blood. The sequence came from a woman in her sixties with acute or convalescent COVID-19. CDR3 nucleotide sequence: TGTGCCAGCAGCTTATTCCCTCGAGGACAGACCATTAATGAAAAACTGTTTTTT. Encoded protein: CASSLFPRGQTINEKLFF. Full variable domain (outside the CDR3, taken from reference TRBV7-2 and TRBJ1-4): GAGVSQSPSNKVTEKGKDVELRCDPISGHTALYWYRQSLGQGLEFLIYFQGNSAPDKSGLPSDRFSAERTGGSVSTLTIQRTQQEDSAVYLCASSLFPRGQTINEKLFFGSGTQLSVL.